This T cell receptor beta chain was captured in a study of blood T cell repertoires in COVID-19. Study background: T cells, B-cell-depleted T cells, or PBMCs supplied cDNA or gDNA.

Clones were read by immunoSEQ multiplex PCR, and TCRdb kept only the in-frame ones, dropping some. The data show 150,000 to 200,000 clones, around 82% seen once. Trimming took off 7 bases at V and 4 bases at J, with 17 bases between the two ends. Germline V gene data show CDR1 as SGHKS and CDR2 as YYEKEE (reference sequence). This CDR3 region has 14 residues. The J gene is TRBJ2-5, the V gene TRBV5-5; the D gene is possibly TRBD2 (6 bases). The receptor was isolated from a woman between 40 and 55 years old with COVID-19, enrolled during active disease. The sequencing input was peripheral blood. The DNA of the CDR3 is TGTGCCAGCGCCGGCGGGGCGTGGGGAGAGACCCAGTACTTC. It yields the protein CASAGGAWGETQYF.